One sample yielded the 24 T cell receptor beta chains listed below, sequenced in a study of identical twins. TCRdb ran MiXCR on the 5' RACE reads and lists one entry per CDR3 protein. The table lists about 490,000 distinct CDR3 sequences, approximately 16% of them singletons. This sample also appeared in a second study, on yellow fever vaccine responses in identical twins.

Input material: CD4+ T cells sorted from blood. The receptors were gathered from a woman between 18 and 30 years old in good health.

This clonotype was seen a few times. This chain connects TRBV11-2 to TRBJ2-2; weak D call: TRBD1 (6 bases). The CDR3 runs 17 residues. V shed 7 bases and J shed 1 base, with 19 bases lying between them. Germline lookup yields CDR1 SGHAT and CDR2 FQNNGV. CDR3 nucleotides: TGTGCCAGCACCCTCGGGACACTAGAAGAGAACACCGGGGAGCTGTTTTTT. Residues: CASTLGTLEENTGELFF. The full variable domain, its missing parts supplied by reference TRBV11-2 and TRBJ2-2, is EAGVAQSPRYKIIEKRQSVAFWCNPISGHATLYWYQQILGQGPKLLIQFQNNGVVDDSQLPKDRFSAERLKGVDSTLKIQPAKLEDSAVYLCASTLGTLEENTGELFFGEGSRLTVL.

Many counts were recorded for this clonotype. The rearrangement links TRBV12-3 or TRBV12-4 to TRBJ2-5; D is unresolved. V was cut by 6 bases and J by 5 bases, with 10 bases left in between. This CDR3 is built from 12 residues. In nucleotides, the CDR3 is TGTGCCAGCAGCACCTTCGGGGAGACCCAGTACTTC. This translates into CASSTFGETQYF.

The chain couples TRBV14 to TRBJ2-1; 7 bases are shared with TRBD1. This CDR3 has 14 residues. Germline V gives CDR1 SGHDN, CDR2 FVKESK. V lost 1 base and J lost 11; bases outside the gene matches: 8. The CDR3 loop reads CASSQVRDSPQQFF. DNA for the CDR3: TGTGCCAGCAGCCAAGTCCGGGACAGTCCTCAGCAGTTCTTC. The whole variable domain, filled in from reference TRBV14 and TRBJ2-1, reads EAGVTQFPSHSVIEKGQTVTLRCDPISGHDNLYWYRRVMGKEIKFLLHFVKESKQDESGMPNNRFLAERTGGTYSTLKVQPAELEDSGVYFCASSQVRDSPQQFFGPGTRLTVL.

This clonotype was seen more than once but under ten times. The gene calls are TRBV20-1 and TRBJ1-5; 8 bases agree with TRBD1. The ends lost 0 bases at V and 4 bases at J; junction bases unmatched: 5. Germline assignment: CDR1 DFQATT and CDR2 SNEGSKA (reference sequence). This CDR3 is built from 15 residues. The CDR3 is CSARDLDRENQPQHF. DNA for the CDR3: TGCAGTGCTAGAGATTTGGACAGGGAGAATCAGCCCCAGCATTTT.

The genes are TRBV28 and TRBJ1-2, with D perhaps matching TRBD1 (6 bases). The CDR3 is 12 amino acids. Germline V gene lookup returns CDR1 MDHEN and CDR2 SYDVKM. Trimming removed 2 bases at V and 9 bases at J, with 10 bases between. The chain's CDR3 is CASSLNRVSYTF. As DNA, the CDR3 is TGTGCCAGCAGTTTAAACAGGGTTAGCTACACCTTC.

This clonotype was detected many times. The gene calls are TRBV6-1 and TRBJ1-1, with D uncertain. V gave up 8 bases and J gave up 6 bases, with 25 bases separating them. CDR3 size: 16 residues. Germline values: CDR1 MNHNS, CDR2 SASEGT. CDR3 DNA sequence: TGTGCCAGCGCCTCGGCCCCTGGAAGGGAAGGAGCTGAAGCTTTCTTT. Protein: CASASAPGREGAEAFF.

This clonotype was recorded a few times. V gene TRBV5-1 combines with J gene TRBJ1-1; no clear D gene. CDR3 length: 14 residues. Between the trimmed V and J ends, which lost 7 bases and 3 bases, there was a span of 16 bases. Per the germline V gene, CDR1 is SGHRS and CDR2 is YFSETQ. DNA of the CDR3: TGCGCCAGCCGAAGGGCCTTGGGAGACACTGAAGCTTTCTTT. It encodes CASRRALGDTEAFF.

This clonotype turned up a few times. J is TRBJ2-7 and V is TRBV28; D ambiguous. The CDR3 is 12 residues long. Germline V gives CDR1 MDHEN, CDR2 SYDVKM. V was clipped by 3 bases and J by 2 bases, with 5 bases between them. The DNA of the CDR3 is TGTGCCAGCAGTTTTCTTACCTACGAGCAGTACTTC. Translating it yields CASSFLTYEQYF.

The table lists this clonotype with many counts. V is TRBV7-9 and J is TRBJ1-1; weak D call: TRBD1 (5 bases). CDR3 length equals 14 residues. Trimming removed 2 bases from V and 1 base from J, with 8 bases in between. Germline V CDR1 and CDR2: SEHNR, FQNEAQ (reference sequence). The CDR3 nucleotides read TGTGCCAGCAGCTTACAAGGGACGAACACTGAAGCTTTCTTT. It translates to CASSLQGTNTEAFF.

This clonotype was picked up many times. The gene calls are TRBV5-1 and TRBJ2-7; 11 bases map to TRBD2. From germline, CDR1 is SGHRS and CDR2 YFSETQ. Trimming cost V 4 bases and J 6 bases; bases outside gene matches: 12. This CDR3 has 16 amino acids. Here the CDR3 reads CASSQSGASGRFEQYF. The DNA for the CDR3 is TGCGCCAGCAGCCAAAGCGGGGCTAGCGGGAGGTTCGAGCAGTACTTC.

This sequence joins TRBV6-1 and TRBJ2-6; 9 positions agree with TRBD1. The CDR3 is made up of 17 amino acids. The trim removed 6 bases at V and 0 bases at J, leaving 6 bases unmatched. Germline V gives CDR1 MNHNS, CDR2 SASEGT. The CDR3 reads CASRTTGGSSGANVLTF. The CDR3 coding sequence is TGTGCCAGCAGGACGACAGGGGGGAGCTCTGGGGCCAACGTCCTGACTTTC.

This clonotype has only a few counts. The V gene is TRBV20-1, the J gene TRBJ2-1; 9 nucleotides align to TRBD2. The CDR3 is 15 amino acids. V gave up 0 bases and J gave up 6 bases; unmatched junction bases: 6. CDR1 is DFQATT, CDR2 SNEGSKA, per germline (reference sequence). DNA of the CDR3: TGCAGTGCTAGAGATTTAGCGGGGGACCCCAATGAGCAGTTCTTC. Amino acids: CSARDLAGDPNEQFF.

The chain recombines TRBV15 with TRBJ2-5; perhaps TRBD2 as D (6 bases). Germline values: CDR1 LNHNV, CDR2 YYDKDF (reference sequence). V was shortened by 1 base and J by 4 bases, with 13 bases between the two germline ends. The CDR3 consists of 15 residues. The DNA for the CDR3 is TGTGCCACCAGCAGAGTCGCGGGAACCACAGAGACCCAGTACTTC. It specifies CATSRVAGTTETQYF.

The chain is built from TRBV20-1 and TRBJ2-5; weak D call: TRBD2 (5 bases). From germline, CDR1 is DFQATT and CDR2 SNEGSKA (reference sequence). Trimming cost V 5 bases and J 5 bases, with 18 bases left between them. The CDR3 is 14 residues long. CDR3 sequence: CSAPGSGVMETQYF. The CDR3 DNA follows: TGCAGTGCTCCGGGATCTGGGGTTATGGAGACCCAGTACTTC.

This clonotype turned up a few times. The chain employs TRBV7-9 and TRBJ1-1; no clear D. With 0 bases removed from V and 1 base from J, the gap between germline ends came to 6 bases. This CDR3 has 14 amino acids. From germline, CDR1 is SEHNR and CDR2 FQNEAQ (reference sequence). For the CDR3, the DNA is TGTGCCAGCAGCTTAGCCTTGCAGAACACTGAAGCTTTCTTT. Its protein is CASSLALQNTEAFF.

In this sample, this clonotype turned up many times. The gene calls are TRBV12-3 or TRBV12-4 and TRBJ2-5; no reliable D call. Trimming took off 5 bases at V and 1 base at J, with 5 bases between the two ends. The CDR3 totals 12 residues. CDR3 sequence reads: CASSILQETQYF. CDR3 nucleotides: TGTGCCAGCAGTATCCTCCAAGAGACCCAGTACTTC.

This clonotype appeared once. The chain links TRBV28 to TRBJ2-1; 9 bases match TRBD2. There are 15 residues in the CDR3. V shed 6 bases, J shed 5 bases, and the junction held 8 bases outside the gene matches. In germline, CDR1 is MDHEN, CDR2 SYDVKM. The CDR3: CASSSSGTNHNEQFF. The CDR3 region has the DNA TGTGCCAGCAGCTCTAGCGGGACGAACCACAATGAGCAGTTCTTC.

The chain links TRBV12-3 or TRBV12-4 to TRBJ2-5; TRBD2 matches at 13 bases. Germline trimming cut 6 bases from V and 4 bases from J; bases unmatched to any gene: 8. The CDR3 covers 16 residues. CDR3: CASSSGTSGVVETQYF. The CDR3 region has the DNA TGTGCCAGCAGCTCCGGGACTAGCGGGGTGGTAGAGACCCAGTACTTC.

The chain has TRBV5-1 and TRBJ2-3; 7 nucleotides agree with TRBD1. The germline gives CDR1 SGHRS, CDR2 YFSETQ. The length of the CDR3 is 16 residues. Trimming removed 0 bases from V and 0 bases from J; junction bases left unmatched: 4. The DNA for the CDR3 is TGCGCCAGCAGCTTGGGAGGGACAGCCAGCACAGATACGCAGTATTTT. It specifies CASSLGGTASTDTQYF.

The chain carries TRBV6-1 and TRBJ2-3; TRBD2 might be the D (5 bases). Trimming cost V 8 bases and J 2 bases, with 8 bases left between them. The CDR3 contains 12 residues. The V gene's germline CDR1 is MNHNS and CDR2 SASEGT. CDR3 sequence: CASGGPTDTQYF. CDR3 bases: TGTGCCAGCGGAGGTCCCACAGATACGCAGTATTTT.

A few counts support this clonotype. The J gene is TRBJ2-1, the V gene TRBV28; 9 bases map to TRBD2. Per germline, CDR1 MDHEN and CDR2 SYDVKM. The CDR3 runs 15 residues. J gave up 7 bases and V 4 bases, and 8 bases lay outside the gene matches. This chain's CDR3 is CASSSGSGGLNEQFF. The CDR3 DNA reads TGTGCCAGCAGTTCAGGTAGCGGGGGACTAAATGAGCAGTTCTTC.

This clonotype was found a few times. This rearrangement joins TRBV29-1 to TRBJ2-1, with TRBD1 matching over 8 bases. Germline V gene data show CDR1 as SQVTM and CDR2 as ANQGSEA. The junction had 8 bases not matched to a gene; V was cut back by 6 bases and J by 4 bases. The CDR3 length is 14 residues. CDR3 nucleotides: TGCAGCGTGCCTGGACAGGGTAATTACAATGAGCAGTTCTTC. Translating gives CSVPGQGNYNEQFF.

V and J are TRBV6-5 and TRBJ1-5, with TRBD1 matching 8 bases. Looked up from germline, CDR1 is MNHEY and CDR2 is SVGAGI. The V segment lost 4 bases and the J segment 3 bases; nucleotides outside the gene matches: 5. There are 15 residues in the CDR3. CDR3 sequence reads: CASSWGGQVNQPQHF. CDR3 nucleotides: TGTGCCAGCAGTTGGGGGGGACAGGTCAATCAGCCCCAGCATTTT.

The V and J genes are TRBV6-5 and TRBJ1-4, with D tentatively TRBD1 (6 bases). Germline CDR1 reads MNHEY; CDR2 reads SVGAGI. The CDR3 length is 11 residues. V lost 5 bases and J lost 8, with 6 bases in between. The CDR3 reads CASSQGEKLFF. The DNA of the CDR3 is TGTGCCAGCAGTCAGGGGGAAAAACTGTTTTTT.